The next 7 T cell receptor beta chains were all read from a single sample in a study of graft-versus-host responses after intestinal transplantation. The table came from immunoSEQ multiplex PCR; TCRdb's copy has only in-frame clones and leaves some out. This sample has under 140,000 clones, with roughly 95% found just once. No cognate antigen is known for these TCRs. Source: unstimulated CD8+ T cells sorted from spleen or lymph node cells, taken before intestinal transplant. These receptors were collected from a human donor who received an intestinal transplant.

The chain joins TRBV19 to TRBJ2-1; D remains unclear. This CDR3 has 14 residues. Per germline, CDR1 LNHDA and CDR2 SQIVND (reference sequence). V was trimmed by 8 bases and J by 0 bases, leaving 11 bases between them. This CDR3 is CASGVPNSYNEQFF. The CDR3 nucleotides read TGTGCCAGTGGGGTCCCCAACTCCTACAATGAGCAGTTCTTC.

The chain has TRBV29-1 and TRBJ1-1; TRBD1 is a possible D gene (5 bases). The CDR3 spans 14 residues. V was trimmed by 2 bases and J by 3 bases, leaving 13 bases between them. Looked up from germline, CDR1 is SQVTM and CDR2 is ANQGSEA. CDR3 sequence reads: CSVESLMGDTEAFF. The CDR3 bases are TGCAGCGTTGAAAGCCTAATGGGGGACACTGAAGCTTTCTTT.

This clone was counted a single time. This rearrangement joins TRBV19 to TRBJ2-1; 12 bases agree with TRBD2. Germline-derived CDR1 and CDR2 are LNHDA and SQIVND (reference sequence). Unmatched junction bases numbered 5, after V lost 8 bases and J lost 6 bases. The CDR3 loop spans 14 amino acids. CDR3 protein: CASVTSGGLNEQFF. The CDR3 DNA is TGTGCCAGTGTGACTAGCGGGGGACTCAATGAGCAGTTCTTC. Based on the CDR3 plus reference TRBV19 and TRBJ2-1, the full variable domain is DGGITQSPKYLFRKEGQNVTLSCEQNLNHDAMYWYRQDPGQGLRLIYYSQIVNDFQKGDIAEGYSVSREKKESFPLTVTSAQKNPTAFYLCASVTSGGLNEQFFGPGTRLTVL.

CDR3 protein: CASSQDAFSGGPYNEQFF. In DNA, the CDR3 is TGCGCCAGCAGCCAAGATGCCTTTAGCGGGGGCCCTTACAATGAGCAGTTCTTC. The chain couples TRBV4-1 to TRBJ2-1, with 9 bases that match TRBD2. The length of the CDR3 is 18 residues. CDR1 and CDR2 from the germline V gene are MGHRA and YSYEKL. V gave up 0 bases and J gave up 4 bases; unmatched junction bases: 10.

The J gene is TRBJ2-1, the V gene TRBV7-9, with 8 nucleotides matching TRBD1. V lost 2 bases and J lost 8; bases outside the gene matches: 11. Germline CDR1 reads SEHNR; CDR2 reads FQNEAQ (reference sequence). The CDR3 length is 16 residues. In nucleotides, the CDR3 is TGTGCCAGCAGCTTACTTCGCCAGGGGGCCTCGGATGAGCAGTTCTTC. Amino acid sequence: CASSLLRQGASDEQFF.

The chain uses TRBV6-5 and TRBJ2-1; D is unclear. V was shortened by 0 bases and J by 11 bases, with 17 bases between the two germline ends. CDR3 size: 15 residues. Germline CDR1 MNHEY, CDR2 SVGAGI. CDR3 DNA: TGTGCCAGCAGTTACTCGGTGAGGCTATCCAGTCAGCAGTTCTTC. This sequence encodes CASSYSVRLSSQQFF.

CDR3 sequence reads: CASSLRQGGNEQFF. Here the CDR3 DNA reads TGTGCCAGCAGCTTAAGACAGGGTGGCAATGAGCAGTTCTTC. The rearrangement links TRBV7-6 to TRBJ2-1, with 7 bases matching TRBD1. Germline CDR1 SGHVS, CDR2 FNYEAQ. The CDR3 covers 14 residues. The V and J ends lost 2 bases and 6 bases, in that order; junction bases with no gene match: 4.